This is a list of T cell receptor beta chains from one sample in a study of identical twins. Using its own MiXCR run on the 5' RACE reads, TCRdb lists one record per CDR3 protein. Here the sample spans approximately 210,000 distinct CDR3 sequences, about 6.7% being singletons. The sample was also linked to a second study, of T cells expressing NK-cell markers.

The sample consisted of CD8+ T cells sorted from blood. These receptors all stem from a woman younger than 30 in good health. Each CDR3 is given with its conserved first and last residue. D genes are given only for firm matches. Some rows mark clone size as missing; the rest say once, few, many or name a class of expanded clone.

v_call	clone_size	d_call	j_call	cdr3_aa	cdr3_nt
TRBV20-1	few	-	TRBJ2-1	CSAETGLFEQFF	TGCAGTGCTGAAACGGGACTCTTTGAGCAGTTCTTC
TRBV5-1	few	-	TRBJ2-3	CASRRSRESHTDTQYF	TGCGCCAGCAGAAGGTCTAGGGAATCGCACACAGATACGCAGTATTTT
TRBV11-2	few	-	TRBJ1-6	CASSPGAGARPLHF	TGTGCCAGCAGCCCCGGGGCGGGGGCAAGACCCCTCCACTTT
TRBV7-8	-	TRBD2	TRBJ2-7	CASTGGSYEQYF	TGTGCGAGCACGGGGGGCTCCTACGAGCAGTACTTC
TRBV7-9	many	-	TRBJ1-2	CASSLAGRADGYTF	TGTGCCAGCAGCTTGGCCGGCAGGGCGGACGGCTACACCTTC
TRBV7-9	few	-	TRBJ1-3	CASSSLLQGAPGNTIYF	TGTGCCAGCAGCTCCCTTCTTCAGGGCGCGCCTGGAAACACCATATATTTT
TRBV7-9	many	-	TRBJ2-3	CASTLDRDPKDTQYF	TGTGCCAGCACCCTCGACCGGGACCCAAAAGATACGCAGTATTTT
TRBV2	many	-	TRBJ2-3	CASSEAGRDTDTQYF	TGTGCCAGCAGTGAAGCGGGCAGGGACACAGATACGCAGTATTTT
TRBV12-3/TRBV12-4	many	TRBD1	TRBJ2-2	CASNSRPGQASTGELFF	TGTGCCAGCAACTCACGCCCGGGACAGGCCTCCACCGGGGAGCTGTTTTTT
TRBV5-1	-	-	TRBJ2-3	CAPNTDTQYF	TGCGCCCCTAACACAGATACGCAGTATTTT
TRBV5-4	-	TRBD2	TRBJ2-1	CASSLKRGNYNEQFF	TGTGCCAGCAGCTTGAAGCGGGGGAATTACAATGAGCAGTTCTTC
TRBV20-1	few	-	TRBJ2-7	CSARSSPYEQYF	TGCAGTGCTAGGTCCAGTCCCTACGAGCAGTACTTC
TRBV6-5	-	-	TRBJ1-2	CASSSPPRQDGDGGYTF	TGTGCCAGCAGTTCCCCGCCCCGGCAGGATGGGGATGGGGGCTACACCTTC